The 13 T cell receptor beta chains presented below share a single source sample, sequenced in a study of tumor-infiltrating lymphocytes in primary liver carcinoma. Using a constant-region primer together with ProtoScript II reverse transcriptase, TCR beta cDNA was made from about 500 ng of total RNA. For TCR beta, libraries were produced by three nested multiplex PCR rounds using slightly modified ARM-PCR. TRBV1-TRBV30 forward and Cbeta reverse primers drove the first two roughly 10-cycle rounds. TCRdb re-analysed the multiplex PCR reads in MiXCR, keeping a single row per CDR3 protein. The table shows 150,000 to 200,000 distinct CDR3 sequences, with about 85% occurring only once. Starting material for RNA and DNA co-extraction consisted of about 20-33 mg of unsorted bulk tissue. The sequencing input was tumor tissue from primary liver carcinoma. The source is a man in his forties or fifties with primary liver carcinoma and hepatitis B virus infection.

This clonotype appeared once. The junction departs from the called germline gene at one end, perhaps through a read error. The chain links TRBV11-2 to TRBJ2-6; either TRBD1 or TRBD2 may fit D (5 bases each). The CDR3 totals 15 residues. From germline, CDR1 is SGHAT and CDR2 FQNNGV. DNA for the CDR3: TGTGCCACTCAGCGGTCGCGCTCTGGGGCCAACATCCTGAATTTC. Residues: CATQRSRSGANILNF. The full variable domain, completed using reference TRBV11-2 and TRBJ2-6, is EAGVAQSPRYKIIEKRQSVAFWCNPISGHATLYWYQQILGQGPKLLIQFQNNGVVDDSQLPKDRFSAERLKGVDSTLKIQPAKLEDSAVYLCATQRSRSGANILNFGAGSRLTVL.

The J gene is TRBJ2-5, the V gene TRBV6-5; D might be TRBD1 or TRBD2, each matching 5 bases. The CDR3 consists of 15 residues. Trimming left V 6 bases short and J 4 bases short, with 18 bases between. Germline lookup yields CDR1 MNHEY and CDR2 SVGAGI. CDR3 DNA sequence: TGTGCCAGCAGCCTTAGGTGCCCGGGGCGAGAGACCCAGTACTTC. Protein product: CASSLRCPGRETQYF.

With regard to this clonotype: The junction departs from the called germline gene at one end, perhaps through a read error. The gene calls are TRBV29-1 and TRBJ2-7; D is unclear. The CDR3 totals 11 residues. CDR1 SQVTM and CDR2 ANQGSEA come from the germline V gene. The CDR3 DNA reads as TGCGGCGTTGCACGGTCCGGTGAGCAGTACTTC. Protein product: CGVARSGEQYF.

Of note for this clonotype: At one end the junction does not follow the germline gene, possibly because of a read error. The V and J genes are TRBV5-4 and TRBJ2-1; weak D call: TRBD1 (5 bases). CDR3 length: 14 residues. CDR1 and CDR2 (germline): SGHNT, YYREEE (reference sequence). As DNA, the CDR3 is TGTGCCAGCCGGCAGGGCCCCTCCTACGATGAGCAGTTCTTC. This codes for CASRQGPSYDEQFF.

Notes on this clonotype: Its ends do not fully match the called genes, so a read error is possible. This sequence joins TRBV6-6 and TRBJ2-7, with a tentative D call TRBD2 (5 bases). The CDR3 consists of 15 residues. CDR1 MNHNY and CDR2 SVGAGI come from the germline V gene (reference sequence). The CDR3, as DNA: TGTGACAGCAGTTACTCGTCGGAGGCTCCCTACGAGCAGTACTTC. It translates to CDSSYSSEAPYEQYF.

For this clonotype: At one boundary the junction diverges from the germline segment, which might be a read error. The V gene is TRBV11-2, the J gene TRBJ2-2; D perhaps matches TRBD2 (5 bases). The CDR3 runs to 13 residues. CDR1 is SGHAT, CDR2 FQNNGV, per germline. CDR3 region: CASSQRVAGELCF. Written as DNA, the CDR3 is TGTGCCAGCAGCCAACGTGTGGCCGGGGAGCTGTGCTTT.

Concerning this clonotype: At one end, the junction sequence differs from germline, possibly due to a read error. This chain links TRBV7-9 with TRBJ1-2; no reliable D call. The CDR3 loop spans 14 amino acids. Germline assignment: CDR1 SEHNR and CDR2 FQNEAQ (reference sequence). The CDR3 region has the DNA TGTGCCAGCAGCTATCGTCTGGGCTGGGATGGCTATACCTTC. This translates into CASSYRLGWDGYTF.

The rearrangement joins TRBV12-3 or TRBV12-4 to TRBJ2-2, with D perhaps TRBD1 (5 bases). The V and J ends lost 6 bases and 9 bases respectively, with 17 bases between them. CDR3 size: 14 residues. As DNA, the CDR3 is TGTGCCAGCAGAATAGGGGAAAACATCTGGGAGCTGTTTTTT. Protein sequence: CASRIGENIWELFF.

This clonotype was observed a handful of times. Its ends do not fully match the called genes, so a read error is possible. J is TRBJ2-5 and V is TRBV7-9; D gene uncertain. From germline, CDR1 is SEHNR and CDR2 FQNEAQ (reference sequence). The CDR3 covers 11 residues. For the CDR3, the DNA is TGTGTCAGCAACCTGAAAGAGACCCAGTACTTC. Amino acid sequence: CVSNLKETQYF.

Worth noting for this clonotype: An end of the junction differs from the germline gene, which may be a read error. The chain uses TRBV6-5 and TRBJ2-2; maybe TRBD1 (6 bases). This CDR3 is built from 13 residues. CDR1 MNHEY and CDR2 SVGAGI come from the germline V gene. The CDR3 spells CVSSYQDSAELFF. The CDR3, as DNA: TGTGTCAGCAGTTACCAGGACAGCGCAGAGCTGTTTTTT.

As to this clonotype: The CDR3 does not close with the conserved phenylalanine or tryptophan, likely indicating a read error. The J gene is TRBJ2-7, the V gene TRBV11-1, with D maybe TRBD2 (5 bases). Germline V gene lookup returns CDR1 SGHAT and CDR2 FQDESV (reference sequence). CDR3 size: 17 residues. CDR3 nucleotides: TGTGGCAGCAGCTTAGGGCCGGCGGGTGAAAGATCCTACGAGCAGTACTTA. It translates to CGSSLGPAGERSYEQYL.

In regard to this clonotype: An end of the junction differs from the germline gene, which may be a read error. The chain links TRBV29-1 to TRBJ2-7; tentative D call: TRBD1 (6 bases). Germline values: CDR1 SQVTM, CDR2 ANQGSEA. CDR3 length: 11 amino acids. The CDR3 spells CSVGHTYEQYF. The CDR3 DNA follows: TGTAGCGTGGGACATACCTACGAGCAGTACTTC.

On this clonotype itself: This CDR3 is missing its conserved last phenylalanine or tryptophan, likely due to a read error. The J gene is TRBJ2-1, the V gene TRBV4-2; D possibly matches TRBD1 or TRBD2 (5 bases each). Per the germline V gene, CDR1 is LGHNA and CDR2 is YNFKEQ. The V end lost 2 bases, the J end lost 5 bases, and 16 bases lay between the germline ends. This CDR3 comprises 16 residues. This CDR3 reads CASSQHLGTGNNEQFL. CDR3 nucleotide sequence: TGTGCCAGCAGCCAACACCTCGGGACGGGTAACAATGAGCAGTTCCTT.